The 12 T cell receptor beta chains in this list originate from one sample, sequenced in a study of OX40 agonist ivuxolimab in advanced cancers. Here immunoSEQ multiplex PCR was the method, and the copy in TCRdb shows in-frame clones only, minus some. Of over 60,000 clones detected, 75% to 90% appear once; the ten largest clones hold roughly 4%. This specimen consisted of CD4+ or CD8+ T cells sorted from blood, obtained in a trial of the OX40 agonist ivuxolimab. The receptors shown here come from an adult with an advanced solid tumor such as melanoma, head and neck, liver or kidney cancer.

The V and J genes are TRBV2 and TRBJ2-7; TRBD2 is a possible D gene (5 bases). The CDR3 sequence is 14 residues long. The germline gives CDR1 SNHLY, CDR2 FYNNEI. With 10 bases removed from V and 3 bases from J, the gap between germline ends came to 19 bases. CDR3 nucleotide sequence: TGTGCCACCCGAGGGCGGGCCTCCGACTACGAGCAGTACTTC. Its translation is CATRGRASDYEQYF.

This clone has only a few counts. The chain is built from TRBV5-1 and TRBJ1-2; no definite D call. CDR3 length: 14 amino acids. Germline lookup yields CDR1 SGHRS and CDR2 YFSETQ. V lost 2 bases, J lost 4 bases, and 12 bases lay in between. CDR3 coding DNA: TGCGCCAGCAGCTTAACAGAATTCATCTATGGCTACACCTTC. Protein sequence: CASSLTEFIYGYTF.

For the CDR3, the DNA is TGCGCCAGCAGAAGGACAGGGGGCAGTGCAGATACGCAGTATTTT. Translating it yields CASRRTGGSADTQYF. This chain connects TRBV5-1 to TRBJ2-3; 11 nucleotides agree with TRBD1. The V segment lost 5 bases and the J segment 4 bases; nucleotides outside the gene matches: 6. In germline, CDR1 is SGHRS, CDR2 YFSETQ. The CDR3 sequence is 15 residues long.

The chain has TRBV5-1 and TRBJ1-4; D gene unclear. Germline loops: CDR1 SGHRS, CDR2 YFSETQ. There are 16 residues in the CDR3. V was clipped by 3 bases and J by 0 bases, with 12 bases between them. The CDR3 region is CASSSGYSPTNEKLFF. The CDR3 DNA reads as TGCGCCAGCAGCTCCGGATACAGTCCAACTAATGAAAAACTGTTTTTT. Together with reference TRBV5-1 and TRBJ1-4, the CDR3 gives the full variable domain: KAGVTQTPRYLIKTRGQQVTLSCSPISGHRSVSWYQQTPGQGLQFLFEYFSETQRNKGNFPGRFSGRQFSNSRSEMNVSTLELGDSALYLCASSSGYSPTNEKLFFGSGTQLSVL.

The J gene is TRBJ2-1, the V gene TRBV9; 12 bases align to TRBD2. In germline, CDR1 is SGDLS, CDR2 YYNGEE. Unmatched junction bases numbered 4, after V lost 0 bases and J lost 15 bases. The CDR3 covers 13 residues. CDR3 in DNA: TGTGCCAGCAGCGTAGGACTAGCGGGGGAGTGGTTCTTC. As protein: CASSVGLAGEWFF.

This clone was detected a few times. This chain connects TRBV27 to TRBJ1-5; D is unresolved. Trimming took 10 bases from V and 4 from J, leaving 17 bases between them. CDR1 MNHEY and CDR2 SMNVEV come from the germline V gene (reference sequence). The CDR3 covers 14 residues. The CDR3 bases are TGTGCCACCTCACCCCGGTCAGCTAATCAGCCCCAGCATTTT. Its protein is CATSPRSANQPQHF.

J is TRBJ2-7 and V is TRBV18; perhaps TRBD1 as D (6 bases). CDR1 and CDR2 (germline): KGHSH, LQKENI. V lost 3 bases, J lost 0 bases, and 12 bases lay in between. CDR3 size: 15 residues. CDR3 sequence reads: CASSPDSLASYEQYF. The CDR3 bases are TGTGCCAGCTCACCGGACAGCTTAGCCTCCTACGAGCAGTACTTC.

The chain is built from TRBV5-1 and TRBJ2-1, with D tentatively TRBD1 (6 bases). V gave up 7 bases and J gave up 4 bases, with 15 bases separating them. This CDR3 has 14 amino acids. The germline V gene encodes CDR1 SGHRS and CDR2 YFSETQ. The CDR3 coding sequence is TGCGCCAGCCATAATACAGGGTCTTACAATGAGCAGTTCTTC. This encodes CASHNTGSYNEQFF.

V usage is TRBV27 and J usage is TRBJ2-7; TRBD1 agrees at 7 bases. This CDR3 is 14 amino acids long. Trimming took 6 bases from V and 2 from J; bases not matched to a gene: 7. Per germline, CDR1 MNHEY and CDR2 SMNVEV (reference sequence). The DNA of the CDR3 is TGTGCCAGCAGCCGATGGACAGGACCCTACGAGCAGTACTTC. Encoded protein: CASSRWTGPYEQYF.

The chain joins TRBV4-2 to TRBJ1-1, with a weak D call TRBD1 (5 bases). Trimming took 0 bases from V and 4 from J, leaving 15 bases between them. This CDR3 has 16 amino acids. Germline V lookup: CDR1 LGHNA, CDR2 YNFKEQ. The CDR3 region has the DNA TGTGCCAGCAGCCAAGATATGGCCAGGGTGGCCACTGAAGCTTTCTTT. Its translation is CASSQDMARVATEAFF.

The chain couples TRBV7-9 to TRBJ2-1; D gene unclear. The CDR3 totals 14 residues. Trimming removed 0 bases at V and 9 bases at J, with 12 bases between. CDR1 and CDR2 (germline): SEHNR, FQNEAQ (reference sequence). CDR3 region: CASSLAGLSIEQFF. The CDR3 DNA reads TGTGCCAGCAGCTTAGCTGGTCTATCTATTGAGCAGTTCTTC. The whole variable domain, remainder taken from reference TRBV7-9 and TRBJ2-1, is DTGVSQNPRHKITKRGQNVTFRCDPISEHNRLYWYRQTLGQGPEFLTYFQNEAQLEKSRLLSDRFSAERPKGSFSTLEIQRTEQGDSAMYLCASSLAGLSIEQFFGPGTRLTVL.

This chain connects TRBV6-6 to TRBJ2-7; D might be TRBD2 (5 bases). Looked up from germline, CDR1 is MNHNY and CDR2 is SVGAGI (reference sequence). V was shortened by 0 bases and J by 7 bases, with 13 bases between the two germline ends. The length of the CDR3 is 14 residues. The CDR3 protein is CASSYSPLRGEQYF. The CDR3 DNA is TGTGCCAGCAGTTACTCTCCTCTCCGAGGGGAGCAGTACTTC.